This T cell receptor beta chain originates from a study of early T cells in non-severe SARS-CoV-2 infection. Across the study: Bulk RNA isolated from unsorted whole blood underwent sequencing; chains were not paired.

Trimming cost V 3 bases and J 9 bases, with 10 bases left between them. CDR3 length: 13 amino acids. Germline CDR1 is SGHDT and CDR2 is YYEEEE. Attachment of unique molecular identifiers to individual cDNA molecules was performed. TCRdb called the 5' RACE reads again in MiXCR, with one record for every CDR3 protein. Seen here are 70,000 to 85,000 distinct CDR3 sequences, around 10% observed once, and the top ten hold over 2.5%. This clonotype was counted at least ten times. J is TRBJ1-6 and V is TRBV5-6; D unclear. Sample: whole blood. The sequence derives from an adult who was a healthcare worker with PCR-confirmed SARS-CoV-2 infection or an uninfected control (not recorded which). This CDR3 is CASSSGRSSPLHF. Written as DNA, the CDR3 is TGTGCCAGCAGCTCCGGACGGAGTTCACCCCTCCACTTT.